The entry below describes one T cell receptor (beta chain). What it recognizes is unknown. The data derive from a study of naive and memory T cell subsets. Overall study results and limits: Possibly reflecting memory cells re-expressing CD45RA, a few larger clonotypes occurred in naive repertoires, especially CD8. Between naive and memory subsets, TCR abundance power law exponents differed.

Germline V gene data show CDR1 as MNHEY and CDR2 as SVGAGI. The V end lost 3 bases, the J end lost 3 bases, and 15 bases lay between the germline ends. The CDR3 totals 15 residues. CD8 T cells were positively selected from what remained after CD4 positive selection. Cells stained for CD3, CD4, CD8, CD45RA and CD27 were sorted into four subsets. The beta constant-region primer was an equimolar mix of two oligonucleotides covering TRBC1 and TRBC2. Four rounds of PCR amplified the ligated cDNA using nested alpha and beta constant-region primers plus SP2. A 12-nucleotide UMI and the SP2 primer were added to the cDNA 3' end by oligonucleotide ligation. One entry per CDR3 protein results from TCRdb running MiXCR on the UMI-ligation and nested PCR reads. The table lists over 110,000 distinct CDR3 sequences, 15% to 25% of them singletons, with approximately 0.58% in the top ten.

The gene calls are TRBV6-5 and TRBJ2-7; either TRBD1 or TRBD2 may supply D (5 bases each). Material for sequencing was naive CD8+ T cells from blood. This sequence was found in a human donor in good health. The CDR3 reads CASSYGGDPRYEQYF. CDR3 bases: TGTGCCAGCAGTTATGGTGGGGACCCCCGCTACGAGCAGTACTTC.